This passage covers 4 T cell receptor beta chains from one sample sequenced in a study of T cells in Graves' hyperthyroidism and ophthalmopathy. Researchers amplified the TCR beta CDR3 regions from RNA transcripts. RT-PCR in the first round (using the HTBI primer set) targeted the TCR CDR3. TCRdb re-called the multiplex PCR reads through MiXCR, storing one row per CDR3 protein. The profile covers under 350,000 distinct CDR3 sequences, with under 25% appearing a single time and around 50% taken by the ten largest. Sequenced material: blood. These receptors all stem from a woman between 50 and 59 years old with Graves' hyperthyroidism.

The rearrangement links TRBV2 to TRBJ2-1; 9 nucleotides line up with TRBD2. There are 16 residues in the CDR3. With V trimmed by 0 bases and J by 6 bases, 6 bases remained unmatched. In germline, CDR1 is SNHLY, CDR2 FYNNEI. The CDR3 region is CASSEAGTSLLNEQFF. The CDR3 nucleotides read TGTGCCAGCAGTGAAGCCGGGACTAGCCTCCTCAATGAGCAGTTCTTC.

The sample holds a few counts of this clonotype. The V gene is TRBV28, the J gene TRBJ2-7; maybe TRBD2 (5 bases). V lost 3 bases and J lost 2, with 11 bases in between. Germline CDR1 MDHEN, CDR2 SYDVKM. The CDR3 runs to 14 residues. CDR3 bases: TGTGCCAGCAGTTTTAGAGGGCATACCTACGAGCAGTACTTC. This sequence encodes CASSFRGHTYEQYF.

This clonotype appeared many times. This sequence joins TRBV11-2 and TRBJ2-7; TRBD2 aligns across 8 bases. Germline V CDR1 and CDR2: SGHAT, FQNNGV. The CDR3 has 15 residues. The ends lost 7 bases at V and 0 bases at J; junction bases unmatched: 8. This chain's CDR3 is CASTLSGGRSYEQYF. The CDR3 DNA reads TGTGCCAGCACCTTGAGCGGGGGACGCTCCTACGAGCAGTACTTC.

At least ten counts were recorded for this clonotype. The genes are TRBV18 and TRBJ1-1; D uncertain. The CDR3 totals 12 residues. The germline V gene encodes CDR1 KGHSH and CDR2 LQKENI. With 2 bases removed from V and 1 base from J, the gap between germline ends came to 2 bases. CDR3 sequence reads: CASSPGNTEAFF. The CDR3 DNA follows: TGTGCCAGCTCACCAGGGAACACTGAAGCTTTCTTT.